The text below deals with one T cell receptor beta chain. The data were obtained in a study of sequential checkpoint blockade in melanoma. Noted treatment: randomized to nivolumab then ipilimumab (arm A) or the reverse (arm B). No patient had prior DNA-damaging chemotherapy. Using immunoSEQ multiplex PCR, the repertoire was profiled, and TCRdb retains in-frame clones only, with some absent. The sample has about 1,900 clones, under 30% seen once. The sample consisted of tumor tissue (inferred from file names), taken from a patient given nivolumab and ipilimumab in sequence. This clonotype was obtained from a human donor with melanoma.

The CDR3 spells CASSEVQLAGGSTDTQYF. The CDR3 DNA reads as TGTGCCAGCAGTGAGGTTCAACTAGCGGGGGGGTCGACAGATACGCAGTATTTT. The chain uses TRBV6-8 and TRBJ2-3; TRBD2 matches at 13 bases. With 5 bases clipped from V and 3 bases from J, the junction kept 11 bases outside the gene matches. This CDR3 has 18 residues. Looked up from germline, CDR1 is MNHGY and CDR2 is SAAAGT.